This TCR beta chain was found in a study of CD8+ T cells in alopecia areata. The authors extracted RNA and reverse transcribed it into cDNA as the sequencing template. Assay: immunoSEQ multiplex PCR; the TCRdb copy retains only in-frame clones and omits some. The data show approximately 120,000 clones, around 50% seen once. Punch biopsies of lesional scalp, plus peripheral blood, were taken from alopecia areata patients. The source is a human donor with alopecia areata. The sequenced material came from NKG2D-low CD8+ T cells sorted from blood.

The CDR3: CASSVDLGDYGYTF. CDR3 bases: TGTGCCAGCAGCGTAGATCTGGGGGACTATGGCTACACCTTC. This sequence joins TRBV9 and TRBJ1-2; perhaps TRBD1 as D (5 bases). Germline V lookup: CDR1 SGDLS, CDR2 YYNGEE. The germline V and J ends were trimmed by 0 bases and 3 bases, with 9 bases remaining between them. This CDR3 contains 14 residues.